This T cell receptor (beta chain) was obtained from a study of CD8 T cells in ankylosing spondylitis. V was pared by 6 bases and J by 4 bases, with 5 bases of the junction left unmatched. This CDR3 has 13 amino acids. In TCRdb, the 5' RACE reads were re-called with MiXCR into one record per CDR3 protein. The sample has 220,000 or so distinct CDR3 sequences; about 10% are singletons. This clonotype has ten or more counts. Source material: blood, either unsorted or a sorted T cell fraction (not recorded which). The chain recombines TRBV12-3 or TRBV12-4 with TRBJ2-7; 8 bases map to TRBD1. The receptor comes from a male donor with ankylosing spondylitis or in good health (not recorded which). The CDR3, as DNA: TGTGCCAGCAGGGACAGGGACCATTACGAGCAGTACTTC. Encoded protein: CASRDRDHYEQYF.